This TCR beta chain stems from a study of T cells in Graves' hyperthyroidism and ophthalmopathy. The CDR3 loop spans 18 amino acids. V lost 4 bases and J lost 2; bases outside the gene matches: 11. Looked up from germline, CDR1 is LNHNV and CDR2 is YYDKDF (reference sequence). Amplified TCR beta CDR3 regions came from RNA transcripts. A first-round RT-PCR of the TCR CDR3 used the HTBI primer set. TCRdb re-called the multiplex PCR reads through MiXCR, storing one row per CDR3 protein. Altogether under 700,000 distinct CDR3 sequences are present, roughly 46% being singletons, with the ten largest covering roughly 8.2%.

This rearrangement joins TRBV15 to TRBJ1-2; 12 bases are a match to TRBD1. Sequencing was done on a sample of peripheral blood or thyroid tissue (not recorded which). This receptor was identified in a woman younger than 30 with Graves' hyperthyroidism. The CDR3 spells CATSTRDRGRGINYGYTF. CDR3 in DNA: TGTGCCACCAGCACCCGGGACAGGGGGCGCGGGATAAACTATGGCTACACCTTC.